This TCR beta chain emerged from a study of blood T cell repertoires in COVID-19. Overall study context: Acute and convalescent COVID-19 specimens originated in the United States, Italy and Spain.

This clone has only one observation. With 3 bases clipped from V and 6 bases from J, the junction kept 13 bases outside the gene matches. Per the germline V gene, CDR1 is SGHVS and CDR2 is FQNEAQ. This CDR3 contains 16 residues. Only in-frame clones appear in the TCRdb table, and some are missing; sequencing was by immunoSEQ multiplex PCR. The sample yields about 200,000 clones, 90% seen once. The sequenced sample was peripheral blood. The source is a man aged 45-65 years with acute or convalescent COVID-19. The chain couples TRBV7-8 to TRBJ1-2; 7 bases agree with TRBD1. The CDR3 loop reads CASSLGRSTGVNGYTF. The CDR3 nucleotides are TGTGCCAGCAGCTTGGGGCGTTCAACAGGGGTAAATGGCTACACCTTC.